The sequence of this T cell receptor beta chain was determined in a study of blood T cell repertoires in COVID-19. Study overall: COVID-19 samples, acute and convalescent, were from the United States, Italy and Spain.

Trimming removed 5 bases from V and 4 bases from J, with 11 bases in between. The germline gives CDR1 SGHDT, CDR2 YYEEEE. CDR3 length: 13 residues. Methods used by the authors: For nucleated cells, counts were estimated from reference gene primer amplification. Here immunoSEQ multiplex PCR was the method, and the copy in TCRdb shows in-frame clones only, minus some. The DNA gave D and trimming, while V, J and clone size come from that table. The table records approximately 220,000 clones, roughly 85% of them present only once. Allocation to cohorts depended on clinical history reported by the participants. Recovered status applied to Cohort 3 donors who had two consecutive negative PCRs. It also applied to those with clearance or with symptom resolution.

The origin of this receptor is a man aged 40-49 years who had recovered from COVID-19. The sample consisted of PBMCs or T cells enriched from blood (not recorded which). V gene TRBV5-6 combines with J gene TRBJ2-3, with a possible D match to TRBD1 (8 bases). The CDR3 loop is CASRQGGADTQYF. CDR3 DNA: TGTGCCAGCAGACAGGGGGGGGCAGATACGCAGTATTTT.